This T cell receptor beta chain was profiled in a study of shared clonotypes between healthy human individuals. Trimming left V 0 bases short and J 7 bases short, with 12 bases between. The CDR3 has 14 amino acids. Germline-derived CDR1 and CDR2 are MGHRA and YSYEKL. Study-level findings and limits: In the sorted subsets, rarefaction showed sequencing was incomplete despite large depth. Estimated clonotype richness was generally higher in naive than memory subsets. Generation probabilities were higher for clonotypes shared across all four sorted-subset donors than for unshared ones.

The assay was immunoSEQ multiplex PCR, and TCRdb's table has in-frame clones only and misses some. The data show roughly 220,000 clones, approximately 65% seen once. It was into CD45RA+ naive and CD45RA-negative memory subsets that the CD4+ cells were split. On this clone: Its antigen is undetermined.

The sample consisted of memory CD4+ T cells sorted from blood. The subset: CD45RA-negative fraction. The sequence was obtained from a young man in good health. The chain couples TRBV4-1 to TRBJ2-5; weak D call: TRBD1 (5 bases). The CDR3 bases are TGCGCCAGCAGCCAAGATCAGGGTATTGGGACCCAGTACTTC. Residues: CASSQDQGIGTQYF.